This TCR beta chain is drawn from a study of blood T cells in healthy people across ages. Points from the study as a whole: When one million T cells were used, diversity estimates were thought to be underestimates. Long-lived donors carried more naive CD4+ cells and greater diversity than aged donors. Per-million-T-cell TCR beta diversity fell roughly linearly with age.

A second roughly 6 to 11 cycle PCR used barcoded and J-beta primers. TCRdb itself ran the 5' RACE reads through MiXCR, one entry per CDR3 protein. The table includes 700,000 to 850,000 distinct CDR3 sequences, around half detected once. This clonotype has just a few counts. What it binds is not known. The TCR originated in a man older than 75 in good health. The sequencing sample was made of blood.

The CDR3 sequence: CASSARYGYTF. The CDR3 DNA reads as TGTGCCAGCAGTGCTAGATATGGCTACACCTTC. This chain uses TRBV2 with TRBJ1-2; unclear D gene. The CDR3 has 11 amino acids. V was shortened by 4 bases and J by 5 bases, with 5 bases between the two germline ends. Germline V gene sequence: CDR1 SNHLY, CDR2 FYNNEI.